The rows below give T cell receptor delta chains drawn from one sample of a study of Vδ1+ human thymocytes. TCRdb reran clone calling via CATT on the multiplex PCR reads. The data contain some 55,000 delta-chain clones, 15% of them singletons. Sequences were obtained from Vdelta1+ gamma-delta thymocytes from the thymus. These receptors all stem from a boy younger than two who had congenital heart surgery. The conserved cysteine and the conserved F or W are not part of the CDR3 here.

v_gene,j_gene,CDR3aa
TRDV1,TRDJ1,ALGERPSYLPYWGMKLI
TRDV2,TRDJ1,ACDTVNPGGYFCGKLI
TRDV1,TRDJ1,ALGPRFPPSRVNWGIHGDKLI
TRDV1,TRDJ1,ALGELHRFLLAGGLADKLI
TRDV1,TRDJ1,ALGEKRDWGFSPSYTDKLI
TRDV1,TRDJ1,ALGERLLRDWRLVGRYKLI
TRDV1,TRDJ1,ALGELDPYWGIGTDKLI
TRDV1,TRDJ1,ALGKRRRYTDKLI
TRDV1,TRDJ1,ALGEPGVWVPSLIGKLI
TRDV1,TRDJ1,ALGELGLPMGLRLGEPSRPPYTDKLI
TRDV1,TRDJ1,ALGELIGRSHYWGMTDKLI
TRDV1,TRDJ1,ALGELLPSPRTGAPYTDKLI
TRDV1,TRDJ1,ALGGKIAYTDKLI
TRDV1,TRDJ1,ALGEGAGGYKLI
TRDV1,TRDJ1,ALGKGSLLYWGTSYTDKLI
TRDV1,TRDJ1,ALGDPALPHVGDIFFSGTDKLI
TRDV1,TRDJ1,ALGELSLNWGIPADKLI
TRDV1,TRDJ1,ALGDNSYDWGRPHTDKLI
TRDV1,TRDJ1,ALGGLYWGLNQPNKLI
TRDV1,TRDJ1,ALGDGLYDKLI
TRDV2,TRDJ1,ACESWGRVYTDKLI
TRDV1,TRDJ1,ALGESGHYWGIPADKLI